Below, 5 T cell receptor beta chains from the same sample are listed, as sequenced in a study of blood T cell repertoires in COVID-19. TCRdb's copy holds only in-frame clones and misses some; the assay was immunoSEQ multiplex PCR. The sample includes just under 150,000 clones, more than 75% seen only once; the top ten take around 8.3%. The sample taken for sequencing was peripheral blood. The origin of the receptors is a woman in her forties or fifties with active or convalescent COVID-19.

V is TRBV9 and J is TRBJ2-1; D unclear. The CDR3 is 13 amino acids. Germline loops: CDR1 SGDLS, CDR2 YYNGEE. Trimming took off 0 bases at V and 6 bases at J, with 7 bases between the two ends. For the CDR3, the DNA is TGTGCCAGCAGCGTAGCTCCGGGCAATGAGCAGTTCTTC. The encoded protein is CASSVAPGNEQFF.

This clone has just a few counts. This chain joins TRBV18 and TRBJ1-2, with D possibly TRBD1 on 5 matching bases. The CDR3 spans 14 residues. Per the germline V gene, CDR1 is KGHSH and CDR2 is LQKENI. The V gene lost 2 bases and the J gene lost 4 bases, with 11 bases spanning the gap. As DNA, the CDR3 is TGTGCCAGCTCACCAGAAAGGGGTCCCTATGGCTACACCTTC. Amino acids: CASSPERGPYGYTF.

The chain links TRBV9 to TRBJ1-1; tentatively, D is TRBD1 (6 bases). From germline, CDR1 is SGDLS and CDR2 YYNGEE. V shed 0 bases and J shed 0 bases, with 12 bases lying between them. CDR3 length: 16 amino acids. The CDR3 reads CASSVEAGDLNTEAFF. In nucleotides, the CDR3 is TGTGCCAGCAGCGTAGAAGCAGGGGATTTGAACACTGAAGCTTTCTTT.

This clone was detected only once. The chain couples TRBV7-9 to TRBJ2-7, with TRBD2 as a possible D gene (6 bases). From germline, CDR1 is SEHNR and CDR2 FQNEAQ (reference sequence). The CDR3 spans 14 residues. Trimming shortened V by 1 base and J by 2 bases, and 9 bases separated the two germline ends. The CDR3 DNA reads as TGTGCCAGCAGCTTAGGTCGCGGGACCTACGAGCAGTACTTC. It yields the protein CASSLGRGTYEQYF.

The V gene is TRBV5-4, the J gene TRBJ2-7; TRBD1 matches at 8 bases. The ends lost 4 bases at V and 7 bases at J; junction bases unmatched: 1. The CDR3 is 11 amino acids. CDR1 is SGHNT, CDR2 YYREEE, per germline (reference sequence). CDR3 region: CASSRTGEQYF. For the CDR3, the DNA is TGTGCCAGCAGCAGGACAGGGGAGCAGTACTTC.